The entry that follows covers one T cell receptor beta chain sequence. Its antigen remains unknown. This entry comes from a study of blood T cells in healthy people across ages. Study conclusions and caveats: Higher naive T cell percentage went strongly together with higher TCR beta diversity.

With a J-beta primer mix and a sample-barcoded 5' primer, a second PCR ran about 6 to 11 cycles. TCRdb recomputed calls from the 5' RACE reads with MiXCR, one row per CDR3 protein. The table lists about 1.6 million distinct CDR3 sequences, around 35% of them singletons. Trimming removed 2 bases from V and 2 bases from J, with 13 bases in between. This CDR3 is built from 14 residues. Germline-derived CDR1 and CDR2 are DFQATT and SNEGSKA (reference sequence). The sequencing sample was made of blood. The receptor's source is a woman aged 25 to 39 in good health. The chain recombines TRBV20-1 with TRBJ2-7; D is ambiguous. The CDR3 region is CSARTGDNAYEQYF. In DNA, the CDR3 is TGCAGTGCTAGAACGGGCGACAACGCCTACGAGCAGTACTTC.